This TCR beta chain was obtained from a study of blood T cells in healthy people across ages (dated by TCRdb to 2014 to 2015). Broadly, across the study: Template switching captured roughly one uniquely barcoded TCR beta cDNA molecule per two T cells in model experiments. The donors were split into four age groups: young (average about 15 years), middle-aged (39), aged (over 55) and long-lived (82). The study analyzed two additional independent replicas of 1 million unique cDNA reads from the same blood draw for two donors, one aged 18 to 30 and one aged 80 or older. To avoid experimental bias, donors of different ages were distributed randomly across sequencing lanes. The study measured age-related changes in TCR beta repertoire diversity using deep sequencing normalized with unique cDNA molecular identifiers. The full study reports these points: Observed TCR beta diversity per million T cells fell roughly linearly with age, and a significant reduction was already apparent by age about 36. There was a strong correlation between observed TCR beta diversity and the percentage of naive T cells measured by flow cytometry. The long-lived group showed more naive CD4+ T cells, fewer expanded clones and increased TCR diversity than the aged group, suggesting age selection. Estimates of total diversity based on one million sequenced T cells were regarded as lower bounds and as underestimates. Since profiling was done on bulk unsorted PBMCs, naive and antigen-experienced compartments could not be conclusively compared. Because donor CMV infection status was unknown, age-related changes in expanded clonotypes were potentially confounded.

With regard to this clonotype: No antigen is known for it. Nothing much larger sits one base from this clone, and base qualities are not available.

The library was built by means of 5' RACE. The run used an Illumina HiSeq 2500. A second roughly 6 to 12 cycle PCR used a sample-barcoded 5' primer and a J-beta primer mix. A template-switch 5' adaptor carrying 12 random nucleotides introduced a unique molecular identifier onto each TCR beta cDNA molecule. Each sample yielded at least 3 million CDR3-containing paired-end reads. First-strand cDNA synthesis was performed from all RNA using the Mint cDNA synthesis kit, with priming by a TRBC-specific oligonucleotide. Following uracil-DNA glycosylase treatment, a first 18-cycle PCR with universal primers M1SS and BC2_uni_R was performed on all cDNA. The original pipeline was this. For normalization, 1 million high-quality reads were randomly selected from each sample, with every read carrying a distinct molecular identifier. Reads sharing molecular identifiers were discarded rather than binned into consensus sequences. MiTCR, with a Q25 quality threshold and the strictest error-elimination algorithm, was used for CDR3 identification, clonotype clustering and error correction. A nonparametric unseen species model using Euler transformation provided a lower-bound estimate of total TCR beta diversity. TCRdb reran the public reads through fastp at Q25 and MiXCR, keeping productive beta chains. Records with the same CDR3 protein are collapsed into one entry carrying the most frequent genes and DNA. V and J calls and clone size were set by TCRdb, not the authors. Recorded for this sample are roughly 1,300,000 distinct CDR3 sequences; 55% to 75% of them occurred a single time. Together, the top ten hold over 5% of the sample.

Systemically healthy Caucasian individuals from Russia, some 40 in total and aged roughly 6 to 100 years, were included as donors. Each donor gave 8 to 10 milliliters of peripheral blood, collected into EDTA-treated Vacutainer tubes. Ficoll-Paque density-gradient centrifugation was used to isolate PBMCs, with at least 7 million per sample. Trizol reagent was used to extract total RNA from the PBMCs, yielding at least 5.5 micrograms per sample. For every donor, an aliquot of PBMCs went through flow cytometry to measure the percentages of naive CD45RAhigh/CD27high T cells. The material sequenced was blood. The TCR originated in a man between 18 and 29 years old in good health.

The base sequence is TGTGCCAGCAGCCCCGAACTTGATTCCTACAATGAGCAGTTCTTC. This is translated as CASSPELDSYNEQFF. The V gene is TRBV5-6 and the J gene is TRBJ2-1; no D segment can be confidently identified. Including the terminal cysteine and phenylalanine, the CDR3 comprises 15 residues. Of the read, only the CDR3 DNA is kept; its 45 bases are in frame from base 1. V is pared back by 4 bases and J by 1 base, with 12 bases lying between the germline termini. Per the germline V gene, SGHDT is the CDR1 and YYEEEE is the CDR2.